This entry features one T cell receptor beta chain sequence. The ends were cut back, 3 bases at V and 3 bases at J, with 14 bases in the middle. This CDR3 is 15 amino acids long. CDR1 and CDR2 from the germline V gene are MNHEY and SMNVEV (reference sequence). PCR involved 60 Vbeta and 13 Jbeta primers. Some clones are missing from TCRdb's copy, which holds only in-frame ones; the method was immunoSEQ multiplex PCR. The data contain around 150,000 clones, 65% to 80% of them singletons. This sample was included in a study of cytomegalovirus exposure and HLA in healthy donors. The chain employs TRBV27 and TRBJ1-1, with D possibly being TRBD1 (5 bases). What was sequenced was PBMCs. This receptor was taken from a man aged 40-49 years in good health and CMV-seronegative. CDR3: CASSFKRPGDTEAFF. CDR3 in DNA: TGTGCCAGCAGTTTTAAGAGGCCGGGGGACACTGAAGCTTTCTTT.